One and the same sample provided the 4 T cell receptor beta chains below, sequenced in a study of blood T cell repertoires in COVID-19. The protocol was immunoSEQ multiplex PCR, while the TCRdb copy is restricted to in-frame clones and leaves out a portion. The sample records about 250,000 clones, over 80% being singletons. The sequencing sample was made of PBMCs or T cells enriched from blood (not recorded which). These receptors all come from a woman aged 40 to 50 who had been exposed to COVID-19.

V usage is TRBV7-9 and J usage is TRBJ1-3, with a weak D call TRBD1 (6 bases). Trimming took off 4 bases at V and 0 bases at J, with 10 bases between the two ends. Germline loops: CDR1 SEHNR, CDR2 FQNEAQ (reference sequence). CDR3 size: 15 residues. The CDR3 DNA follows: TGTGCCAGCAGCTCAGGGGTCATCTCTGGAAACACCATATATTTT. Amino acids: CASSSGVISGNTIYF.

The chain combines TRBV9 with TRBJ2-5; 11 bases fit TRBD2. CDR1 is SGDLS and CDR2 is YYNGEE in the germline V gene. Trimming cost V 4 bases and J 3 bases; bases outside gene matches: 5. CDR3 length: 15 residues. For the CDR3, the DNA is TGTGCCAGCAGCTATGGGACTAGCGGTAAAGAGACCCAGTACTTC. Protein sequence: CASSYGTSGKETQYF.

The V gene is TRBV18, the J gene TRBJ2-6; D possibly corresponds to TRBD2 (5 bases). Per the germline V gene, CDR1 is KGHSH and CDR2 is LQKENI. This CDR3 comprises 17 residues. V shed 5 bases and J shed 0 bases, with 14 bases lying between them. The CDR3 coding sequence is TGTGCCAGCTCAGGCCTCAGACGGGACTCTGGGGCCAACGTCCTGACTTTC. It encodes CASSGLRRDSGANVLTF.

The chain combines TRBV7-9 with TRBJ2-3; 11 bases fit TRBD2. The length of the CDR3 is 16 residues. Germline-derived CDR1 and CDR2 are SEHNR and FQNEAQ (reference sequence). V shed 5 bases, J shed 2 bases, and the junction held 6 bases outside the gene matches. The CDR3 region has the DNA TGTGCCAGCAGCACCACTAGCGGGGGCCTCACAGATACGCAGTATTTT. Its protein product is CASSTTSGGLTDTQYF. Variable domain in full (rest from reference TRBV7-9 and TRBJ2-3): DTGVSQNPRHKITKRGQNVTFRCDPISEHNRLYWYRQTLGQGPEFLTYFQNEAQLEKSRLLSDRFSAERPKGSFSTLEIQRTEQGDSAMYLCASSTTSGGLTDTQYFGPGTRLTVL.